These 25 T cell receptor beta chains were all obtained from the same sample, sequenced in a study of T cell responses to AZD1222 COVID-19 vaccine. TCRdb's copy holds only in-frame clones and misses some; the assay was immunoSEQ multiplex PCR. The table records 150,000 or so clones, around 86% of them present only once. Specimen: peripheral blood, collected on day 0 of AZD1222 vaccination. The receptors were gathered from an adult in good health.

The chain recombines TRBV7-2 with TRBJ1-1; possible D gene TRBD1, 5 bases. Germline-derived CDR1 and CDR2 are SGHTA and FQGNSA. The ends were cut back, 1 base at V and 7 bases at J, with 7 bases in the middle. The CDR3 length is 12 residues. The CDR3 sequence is CASSLGGIEAFF. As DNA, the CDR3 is TGTGCCAGCAGCTTAGGGGGGATTGAAGCTTTCTTT.

The CDR3 region is CASSLTVEQFF. For the CDR3, the DNA is TGTGCCAGCAGCTTAACGGTTGAGCAGTTCTTC. This chain links TRBV7-9 with TRBJ2-1; no reliable D call. Germline V gene data show CDR1 as SEHNR and CDR2 as FQNEAQ (reference sequence). V was cut by 2 bases and J by 9 bases, with 5 bases left in between. The CDR3 is 11 residues long.

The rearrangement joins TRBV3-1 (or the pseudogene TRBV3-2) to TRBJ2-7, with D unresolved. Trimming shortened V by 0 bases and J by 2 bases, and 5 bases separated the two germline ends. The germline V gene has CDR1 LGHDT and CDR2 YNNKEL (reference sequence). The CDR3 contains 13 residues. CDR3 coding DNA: TGTGCCAGCAGCCAAGAACAGACCTACGAGCAGTACTTC. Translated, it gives CASSQEQTYEQYF.

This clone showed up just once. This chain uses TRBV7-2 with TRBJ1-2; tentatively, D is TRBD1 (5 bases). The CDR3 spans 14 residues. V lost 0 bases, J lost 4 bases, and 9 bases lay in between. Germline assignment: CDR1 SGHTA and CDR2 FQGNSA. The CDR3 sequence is CASSLARDGYGYTF. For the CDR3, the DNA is TGTGCCAGCAGCTTAGCCCGGGACGGCTATGGCTACACCTTC. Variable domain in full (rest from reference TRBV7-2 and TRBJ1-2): GAGVSQSPSNKVTEKGKDVELRCDPISGHTALYWYRQSLGQGLEFLIYFQGNSAPDKSGLPSDRFSAERTGGSVSTLTIQRTQQEDSAVYLCASSLARDGYGYTFGSGTRLTVV.

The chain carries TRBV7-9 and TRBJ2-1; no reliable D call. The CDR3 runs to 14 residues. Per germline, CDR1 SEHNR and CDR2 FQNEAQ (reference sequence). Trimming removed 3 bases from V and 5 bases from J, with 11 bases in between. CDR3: CASSFFLDDNEQFF. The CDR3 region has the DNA TGTGCCAGCAGCTTTTTCCTGGATGACAATGAGCAGTTCTTC.

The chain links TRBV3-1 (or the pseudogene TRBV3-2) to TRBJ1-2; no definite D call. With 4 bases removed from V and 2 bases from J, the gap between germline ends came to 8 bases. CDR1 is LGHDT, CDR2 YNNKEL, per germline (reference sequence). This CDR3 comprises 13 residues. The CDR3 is CASSPEGNYGYTF. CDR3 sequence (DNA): TGTGCCAGCAGCCCCGAGGGCAACTATGGCTACACCTTC.

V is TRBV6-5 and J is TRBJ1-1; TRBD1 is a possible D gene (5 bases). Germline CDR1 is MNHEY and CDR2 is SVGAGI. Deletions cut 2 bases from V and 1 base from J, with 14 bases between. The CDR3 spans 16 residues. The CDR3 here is CASSYGARIRNTEAFF. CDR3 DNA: TGTGCCAGCAGTTACGGGGCTCGAATAAGGAACACTGAAGCTTTCTTT.

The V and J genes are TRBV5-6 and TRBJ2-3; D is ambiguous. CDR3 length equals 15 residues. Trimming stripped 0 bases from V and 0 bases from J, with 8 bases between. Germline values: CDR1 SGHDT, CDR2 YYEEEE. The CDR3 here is CASSLEQYSTDTQYF. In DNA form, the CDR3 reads TGTGCCAGCAGCTTGGAACAGTATAGCACAGATACGCAGTATTTT.

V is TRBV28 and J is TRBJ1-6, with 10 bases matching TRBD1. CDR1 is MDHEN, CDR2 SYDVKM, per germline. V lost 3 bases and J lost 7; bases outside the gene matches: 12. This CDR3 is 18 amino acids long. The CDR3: CASSFPGPGQGPNSPLHF. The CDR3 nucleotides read TGTGCCAGCAGTTTCCCCGGGCCGGGACAGGGGCCAAATTCACCCCTCCACTTT.

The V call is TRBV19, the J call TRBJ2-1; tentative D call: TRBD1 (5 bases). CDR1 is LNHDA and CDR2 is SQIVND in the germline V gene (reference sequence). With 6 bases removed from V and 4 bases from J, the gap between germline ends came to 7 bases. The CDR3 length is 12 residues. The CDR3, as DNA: TGTGCCAGTAGAGACAGATACAATGAGCAGTTCTTC. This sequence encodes CASRDRYNEQFF.

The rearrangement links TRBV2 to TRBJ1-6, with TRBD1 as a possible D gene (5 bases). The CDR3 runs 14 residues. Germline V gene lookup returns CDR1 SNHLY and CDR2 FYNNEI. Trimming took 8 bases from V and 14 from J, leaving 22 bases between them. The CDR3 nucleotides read TGTGCCAGCCGGGGAGACCCTAGGGGTATAACCCTCCACTTT. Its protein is CASRGDPRGITLHF.

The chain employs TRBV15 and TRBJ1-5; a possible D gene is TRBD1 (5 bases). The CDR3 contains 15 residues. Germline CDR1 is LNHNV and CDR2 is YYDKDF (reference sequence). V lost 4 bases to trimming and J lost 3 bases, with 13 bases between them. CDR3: CATSISGRANQPQHF. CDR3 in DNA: TGTGCCACCAGCATCTCAGGCAGGGCCAATCAGCCCCAGCATTTT.

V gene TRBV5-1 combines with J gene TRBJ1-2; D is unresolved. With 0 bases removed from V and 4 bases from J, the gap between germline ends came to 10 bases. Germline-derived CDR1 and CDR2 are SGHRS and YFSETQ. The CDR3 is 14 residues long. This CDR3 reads CASSLVAGSYGYTF. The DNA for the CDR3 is TGCGCCAGCAGCTTGGTGGCGGGGTCCTATGGCTACACCTTC. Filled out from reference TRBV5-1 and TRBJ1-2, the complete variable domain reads KAGVTQTPRYLIKTRGQQVTLSCSPISGHRSVSWYQQTPGQGLQFLFEYFSETQRNKGNFPGRFSGRQFSNSRSEMNVSTLELGDSALYLCASSLVAGSYGYTFGSGTRLTVV.

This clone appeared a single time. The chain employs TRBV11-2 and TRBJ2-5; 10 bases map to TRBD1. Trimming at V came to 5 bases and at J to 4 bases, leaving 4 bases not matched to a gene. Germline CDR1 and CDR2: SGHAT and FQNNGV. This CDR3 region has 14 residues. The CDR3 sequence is CASSLWDRGETQYF. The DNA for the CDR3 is TGTGCCAGCAGCCTTTGGGACAGGGGAGAGACCCAGTACTTC.

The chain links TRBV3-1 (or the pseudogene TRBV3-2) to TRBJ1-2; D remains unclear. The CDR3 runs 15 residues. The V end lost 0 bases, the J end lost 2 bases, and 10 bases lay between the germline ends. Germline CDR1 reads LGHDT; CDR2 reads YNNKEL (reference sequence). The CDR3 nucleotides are TGTGCCAGCAGCCAAGAAGTGGCGGAGAACTATGGCTACACCTTC. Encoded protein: CASSQEVAENYGYTF.

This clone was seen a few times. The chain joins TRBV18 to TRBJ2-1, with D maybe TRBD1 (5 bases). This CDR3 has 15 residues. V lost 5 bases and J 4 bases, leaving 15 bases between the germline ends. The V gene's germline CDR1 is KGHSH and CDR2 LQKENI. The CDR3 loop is CASSFPQGGYNEQFF. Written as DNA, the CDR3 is TGTGCCAGCTCATTTCCCCAGGGTGGTTACAATGAGCAGTTCTTC.

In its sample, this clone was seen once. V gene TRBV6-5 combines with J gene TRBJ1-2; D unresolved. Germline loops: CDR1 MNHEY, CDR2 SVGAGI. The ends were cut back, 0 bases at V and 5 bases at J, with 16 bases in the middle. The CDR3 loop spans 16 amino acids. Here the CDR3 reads CASSYSGDPTMYGYTF. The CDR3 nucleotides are TGTGCCAGCAGTTACTCTGGAGATCCCACTATGTATGGCTACACCTTC.

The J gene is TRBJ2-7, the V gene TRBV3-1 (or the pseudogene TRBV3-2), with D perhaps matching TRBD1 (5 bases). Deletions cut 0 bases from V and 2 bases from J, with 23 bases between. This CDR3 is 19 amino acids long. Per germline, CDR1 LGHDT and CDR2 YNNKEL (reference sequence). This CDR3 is CASSQDTLIRKGAAYEQYF. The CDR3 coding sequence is TGTGCCAGCAGCCAAGATACCTTGATTCGAAAAGGGGCGGCCTACGAGCAGTACTTC.

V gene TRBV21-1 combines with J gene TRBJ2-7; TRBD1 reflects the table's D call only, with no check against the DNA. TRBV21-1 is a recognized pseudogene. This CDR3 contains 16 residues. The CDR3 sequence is CASSLRGHLYRIEQYF. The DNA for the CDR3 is TGTGCCAGCAGCTTACGAGGACATTTATATCGGATAGAGCAGTACTTC.

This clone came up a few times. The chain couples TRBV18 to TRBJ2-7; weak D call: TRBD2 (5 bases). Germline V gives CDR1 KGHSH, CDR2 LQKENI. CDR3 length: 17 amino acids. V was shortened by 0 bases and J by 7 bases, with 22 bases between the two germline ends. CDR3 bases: TGTGCCAGCTCACCACCTGGGTCCCTAGCCCGCCCTGGGGAGCAGTACTTC. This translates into CASSPPGSLARPGEQYF.

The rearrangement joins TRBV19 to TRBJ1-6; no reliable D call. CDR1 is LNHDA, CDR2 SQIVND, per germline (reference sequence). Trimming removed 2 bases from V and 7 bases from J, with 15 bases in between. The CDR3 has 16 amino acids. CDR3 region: CASSIFMGRLNSPLHF. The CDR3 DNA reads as TGTGCCAGTAGTATATTTATGGGCAGACTAAATTCACCCCTCCACTTT.

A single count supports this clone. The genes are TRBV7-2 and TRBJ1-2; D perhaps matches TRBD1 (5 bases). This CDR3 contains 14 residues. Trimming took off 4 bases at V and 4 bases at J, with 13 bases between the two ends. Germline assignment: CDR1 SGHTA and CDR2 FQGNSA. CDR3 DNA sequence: TGTGCCAGCAGCTCTTACGGAGGGACCTATGGCTACACCTTC. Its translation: CASSSYGGTYGYTF.

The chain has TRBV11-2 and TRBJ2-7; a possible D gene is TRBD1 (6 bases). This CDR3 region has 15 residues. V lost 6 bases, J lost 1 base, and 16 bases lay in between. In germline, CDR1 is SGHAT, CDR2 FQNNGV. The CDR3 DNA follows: TGTGCCAGCAGATTACAGGGACGAGGGTCCTACGAGCAGTACTTC. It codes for CASRLQGRGSYEQYF.

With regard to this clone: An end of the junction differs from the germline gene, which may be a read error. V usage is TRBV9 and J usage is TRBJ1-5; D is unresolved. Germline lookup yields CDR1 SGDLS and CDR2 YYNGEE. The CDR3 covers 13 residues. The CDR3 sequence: CASSTFLNRPQHF. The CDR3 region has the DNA TGTGCCAGCTCCACCTTCCTGAATCGGCCCCAGCATTTT.

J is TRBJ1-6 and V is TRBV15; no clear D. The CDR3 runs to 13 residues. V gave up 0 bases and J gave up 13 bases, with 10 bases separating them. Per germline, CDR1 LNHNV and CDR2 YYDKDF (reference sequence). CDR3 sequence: CATSRELPAPLHF. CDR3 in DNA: TGTGCCACCAGCAGAGAGTTGCCAGCCCCCCTCCACTTT.